The T cell receptor beta chain under discussion was sequenced for a study of identical twins listed by TCRdb under 2016. Regarding the research as a whole: To test whether fetal clonotypes persist, this study deep-sequenced TCR alpha and beta repertoires from monozygotic twins, from unrelated adults of various ages, and from cord blood. To rule out contamination, replicate twin experiments were performed at different times with different library preparation protocols.

What the research found in general, with its limitations: Compared with coincidental sharing between unrelated individuals, out-of-frame TCR alpha sequences shared between twins showed an excess of sequences with low generation probability. Fewer insertions were carried by abundant cord blood beta clonotypes; a weaker similar trend was observed in young adult naive repertoires, while no such trend was observed in memory repertoires. In monozygotic twins, recombination models systematically underestimated out-of-frame TCR alpha sharing, but the models matched the sharing seen between unrelated individuals. Zero-insertion analyses could be partly confounded by invariant T cells such as MAIT and iNKT, although diverse VJ usage argued against such confounding for most clonotypes. Because the same donors could not be followed over many years, the conclusions depended on cross-sectional statistical analysis. A weaker excess of twin sharing was found in beta out-of-frame sequences because the signal-to-noise ratio was lowered by fewer shared sequences.

Library preparation used 5' RACE. Sequencing took place on an Illumina HiSeq 2000. A universal primer binding site was added through template switching, and the final cDNA carried a unique molecular identifier so that TCR cDNA molecules could be counted accurately. Specific primers in the conserved constant-segment region were used to synthesize first-strand cDNA for TCR alpha and beta chains. To control for contamination, every cDNA library carried two barcodes: a SMART-Mk sample barcode plus Illumina barcodes. TruSeq adapter sequences, together with Illumina sample barcodes, were added in two successive PCR steps. The Illumina HiSeq platform was used with custom primers to sequence TCR alpha and beta cDNA libraries. Per the original workflow: MiGEC processed the raw reads to extract unique molecular identifiers, while MiXCR was used to determine the CDR3 positions. For each individual, recombination models were inferred using an EM algorithm with the repgenHMM and IGoR tools. The tcR package in R was used for shared clonotype analysis, with sharing normalized by the product of cloneset sizes. Out-of-frame nonproductive sequences were analyzed to study raw recombination free of thymic and clonal selection effects. Using fastp at Q25 and MiXCR, TCRdb reprocessed the public reads and kept productive beta chains. Under each unique CDR3 protein, matching rows form one entry showing the most common genes and DNA. TCRdb, not the authors, supplied the V and J calls. The sample profile shows nearly 900,000 distinct CDR3 sequences; about 12% of them were found once. The ten biggest clones cover 1.5% to 2% of the sample.

CDR1 and CDR2, looked up from the germline V gene (reference sequence), are SEHNR and FQNEAQ. CDR3 length: 12 amino acids, cysteine to phenylalanine. The retained sequence is limited to the CDR3, 36 bases, with the frame set at the first base. The V end loses 4 bases and the J end loses 7 bases, and a stretch of 10 bases separates them. Only healthy Caucasian donors were included. Three pairs of female monozygotic twins, all aged about 18 to 29 years, made up the twin cohort. Peripheral blood mononuclear cells were used as the source from which RNA for TCR libraries was isolated. On this clonotype itself: Its recognized antigen is unknown. Per-base qualities were not stored, and no clone one base away is much larger.

In addition, the sample was reused for a study of yellow fever vaccine responses in identical twins. The second study reports: According to the authors, the vaccine-induced T cell response in identical twins seemed to be partly convergent and partly specific to each individual. Focusing on identical twins, the study followed the T cell clones that responded to the vaccine, and did so with precision.

The sequence derives from a woman between 18 and 30 years old in good health. The sequence joins TRBV7-9 to TRBJ1-1; the D gene is perhaps TRBD1, on 6 matching bases. The sample consisted of PBMCs. This receptor carries the CDR3 CASSYGQNEAFF. The DNA reads TGTGCCAGCAGCTACGGACAGAATGAAGCTTTCTTT.